Below are 24 T cell receptor beta chains sequenced from a single sample in a study of PD-1 blockade in classical Hodgkin lymphoma (dated by TCRdb to 2018 to 2020). The time point label on this specimen signifies: cycle 2 day 1 (C2D1) of nivolumab. Relapse after autologous stem cell transplantation had occurred in all trial patients, and cohorts A, B and C were distinguished by prior brentuximab vedotin exposure. To prepare the library, the immunoSEQ multiplex PCR assay was applied. The table comes from immuneACCESS by way of TCRdb, which keeps in-frame sequences with V and J called. Part of the clones is missing from these tables; in studies checked, under half for an unresolved V gene and the rest for unknown reasons. This sample lists about 94,000 clones; about 91% were detected once. The ten largest clones represent around 11% of the sample. The source material was peripheral blood mononuclear cells (PBMCs), sampled before the second cycle of nivolumab. These receptors all come from a human donor with classical Hodgkin lymphoma.

The rearrangement links TRBV28 to TRBJ2-5; a weak D match, TRBD1 (5 bases). V lost 8 bases, J lost 5 bases, and 15 bases lay in between. This CDR3 is built from 13 residues. Germline V gives CDR1 MDHEN, CDR2 SYDVKM. This chain's CDR3 is CASAGSQRETQYF. The CDR3 DNA reads TGTGCCAGCGCAGGGTCGCAAAGGGAGACCCAGTACTTC.

This chain uses TRBV28 with TRBJ1-2; unclear D gene. Germline V gene lookup returns CDR1 MDHEN and CDR2 SYDVKM. Trimming took off 7 bases at V and 4 bases at J, with 7 bases between the two ends. The CDR3 runs to 11 residues. In nucleotides, the CDR3 is TGTGCCAGCACCGACACCTATGGCTACACCTTC. Protein: CASTDTYGYTF.

The sample holds one count of this clone. J is TRBJ2-7 and V is TRBV7-8, with D maybe TRBD2 (5 bases). Germline CDR1 SGHVS, CDR2 FQNEAQ. CDR3 length equals 14 residues. The V end was cut by 5 bases, the J end by 1 base, with 12 bases between. The DNA for the CDR3 is TGTGCCAGCAGCGGAGGCGCTAGATCCTACGAGCAGTACTTC. Its translation: CASSGGARSYEQYF.

This rearrangement joins TRBV19 to TRBJ1-1; tentatively, D is TRBD1 (5 bases). V was trimmed by 5 bases and J by 0 bases, leaving 10 bases between them. The CDR3 spans 14 residues. Germline V gene sequence: CDR1 LNHDA, CDR2 SQIVND (reference sequence). DNA of the CDR3: TGTGCCAGTAGTGCGCTACAGGTGAACACTGAAGCTTTCTTT. Translation: CASSALQVNTEAFF. The variable domain in full, with the rest retrieved from reference TRBV19 and TRBJ1-1, is DGGITQSPKYLFRKEGQNVTLSCEQNLNHDAMYWYRQDPGQGLRLIYYSQIVNDFQKGDIAEGYSVSREKKESFPLTVTSAQKNPTAFYLCASSALQVNTEAFFGQGTRLTVV.

This chain connects TRBV5-1 to TRBJ2-1; 13 nucleotides align to TRBD2. Trimming removed 1 base from V and 0 bases from J; junction bases left unmatched: 4. CDR3 length equals 18 residues. Germline assignment: CDR1 SGHRS and CDR2 YFSETQ. This chain's CDR3 is CASSLLGLAGYSYNEQFF. The CDR3 nucleotides are TGCGCCAGCAGCTTGTTGGGACTAGCGGGATACTCCTACAATGAGCAGTTCTTC.

As regards this clone: Other DNA sequences within the sample encode an identical CDR3. The J gene is TRBJ2-2, the V gene TRBV4-1; 7 nucleotides align to TRBD1. V lost 2 bases and J lost 10; bases outside the gene matches: 16. The CDR3 consists of 17 residues. Germline V gives CDR1 MGHRA, CDR2 YSYEKL. The CDR3 sequence is CASSQSGGQVGSEELFF. The CDR3 DNA is TGCGCCAGCAGCCAAAGCGGCGGACAGGTTGGGTCGGAGGAGCTGTTTTTT.

In its sample, this clone was seen once. This chain connects TRBV5-1 to TRBJ1-3, with 7 bases identical to TRBD1. V trimming: 4 bases; J trimming: 2 bases; junction bases outside the gene matches: 6. This CDR3 comprises 15 residues. Germline CDR1 is SGHRS and CDR2 is YFSETQ. CDR3 in amino acids: CASSVQGNTGNTIYF. In DNA form, the CDR3 reads TGCGCCAGCAGCGTACAGGGGAACACTGGAAACACCATATATTTT.

This chain links TRBV19 with TRBJ2-7; tentative D call: TRBD1 (5 bases). Trimming left V 4 bases short and J 0 bases short, with 10 bases between. CDR1 LNHDA and CDR2 SQIVND come from the germline V gene (reference sequence). The CDR3 runs to 14 residues. The CDR3 loop reads CASSKATASYEQYF. In DNA form, the CDR3 reads TGTGCCAGTAGTAAAGCGACAGCCTCCTACGAGCAGTACTTC.

In its sample, this clone was seen once. The chain recombines TRBV4-1 with TRBJ2-3, with TRBD2 identical over 14 bases. This CDR3 has 16 amino acids. The trim removed 4 bases at V and 5 bases at J, leaving 5 bases unmatched. The germline V gene has CDR1 MGHRA and CDR2 YSYEKL. This CDR3 reads CASSPGTSGSIDTQYF. CDR3 sequence (DNA): TGCGCCAGCAGCCCTGGGACTAGCGGGAGTATAGATACGCAGTATTTT.

The CDR3 reads CSVAVQGADTQYF. CDR3 nucleotides: TGCAGCGTTGCGGTGCAGGGCGCAGATACGCAGTATTTT. V is TRBV29-1 and J is TRBJ2-3; D perhaps matches TRBD1 (5 bases). The germline V gene encodes CDR1 SQVTM and CDR2 ANQGSEA. CDR3 length: 13 amino acids. Trimming removed 4 bases at V and 4 bases at J, with 12 bases between.

This clone was counted between two and nine times. J is TRBJ1-5 and V is TRBV23-1; D uncertain. TRBV23-1 is an open reading frame whose function is uncertain. The CDR3 runs 15 residues. The V end lost 1 base, the J end lost 2 bases, and 9 bases lay between the germline ends. The CDR3 bases are TGCGCCAGCAGTCAATTGCCAAATGGCAATCAGCCCCAGCATTTT. It specifies CASSQLPNGNQPQHF.

The gene calls are TRBV5-1 and TRBJ2-5, with a weak D call TRBD2 (6 bases). CDR1 and CDR2 from the germline V gene are SGHRS and YFSETQ. The V end was cut by 0 bases, the J end by 1 base, with 16 bases between. The CDR3 loop spans 17 amino acids. CDR3: CASSLEGGPLFQETQYF. The CDR3 DNA is TGCGCCAGCAGCTTGGAAGGAGGGCCCCTCTTCCAAGAGACCCAGTACTTC.

The chain combines TRBV7-9 with TRBJ1-1; D remains ambiguous. CDR3 length: 14 residues. Germline V gives CDR1 SEHNR, CDR2 FQNEAQ (reference sequence). V was shortened by 5 bases and J by 4 bases, with 14 bases between the two germline ends. For the CDR3, the DNA is TGTGCCAGCAGCCCACGGAGTTCGCGCACTGAAGCTTTCTTT. Translated, it gives CASSPRSSRTEAFF.

V gene TRBV2 combines with J gene TRBJ2-7; either TRBD1 or TRBD2 may supply D (6 bases each). The ends were cut back, 6 bases at V and 11 bases at J, with 35 bases in the middle. This CDR3 is 18 amino acids long. Germline-derived CDR1 and CDR2 are SNHLY and FYNNEI. CDR3 loop: CASRVYRDPTSPHVREYF. In DNA form, the CDR3 reads TGTGCCAGCAGGGTCTACAGGGACCCAACTAGCCCCCATGTGAGGGAGTACTTC.

This clone appeared a few times. V usage is TRBV7-6 and J usage is TRBJ2-3, with 7 bases identical to TRBD1. V shed 4 bases and J 2 bases; nucleotides not matched to a gene: 9. The CDR3 is 16 amino acids. Germline V gives CDR1 SGHVS, CDR2 FNYEAQ. CDR3 coding DNA: TGTGCCAGCAGCTCGACCTTGGACAGGTACACAGATACGCAGTATTTT. As protein: CASSSTLDRYTDTQYF.

DNA for the CDR3: TGTGCCACCCCGAAGGAGGCTGACACTGAAGCTTTCTTT. Residues: CATPKEADTEAFF. The V call is TRBV7-2, the J call TRBJ1-1; D is unresolved. The CDR3 consists of 13 residues. Germline V gene lookup returns CDR1 SGHTA and CDR2 FQGNSA. V dropped 10 bases and J dropped 3 bases, with 15 bases sitting between them.

The CDR3 loop is CASSEGGRSPYF. The CDR3 DNA reads as TGTGCCAGCAGTGAGGGGGGGAGGTCCCCGTACTTC. The chain joins TRBV6-1 to TRBJ2-5, with 7 bases that match TRBD2. The V and J ends lost 3 bases and 13 bases, in that order; junction bases with no gene match: 8. The CDR3 length is 12 residues. Per germline, CDR1 MNHNS and CDR2 SASEGT.

This clone appeared a single time. The chain links TRBV7-2 to TRBJ2-3, with D perhaps matching TRBD2 (7 bases). CDR1 SGHTA and CDR2 FQGNSA come from the germline V gene. Trimming cost V 7 bases and J 0 bases, with 14 bases left between them. The CDR3 is made up of 15 amino acids. CDR3 DNA sequence: TGTGCCAGCAACCCAGCGGGACATAGCACAGATACGCAGTATTTT. Protein product: CASNPAGHSTDTQYF.

V gene TRBV6-1 combines with J gene TRBJ2-5; D might be TRBD1 or TRBD2, each matching 6 bases. Germline V lookup: CDR1 MNHNS, CDR2 SASEGT. This CDR3 comprises 13 residues. V lost 6 bases, J lost 4 bases, and 12 bases lay in between. The CDR3 loop is CASRLTGAETQYF. The DNA for the CDR3 is TGTGCCAGCAGACTGACGGGGGCAGAGACCCAGTACTTC.

This chain connects TRBV19 to TRBJ1-5, with D unresolved. This CDR3 is 15 amino acids long. The germline CDR1 and CDR2 sequences are LNHDA and SQIVND (reference sequence). Between the trimmed V and J ends, which lost 3 bases and 1 base, there was a span of 10 bases. The CDR3 loop reads CASSIRAESNQPQHF. The CDR3 DNA sequence: TGTGCCAGTAGTATTCGGGCGGAGAGCAATCAGCCCCAGCATTTT. The whole variable domain, remainder taken from reference TRBV19 and TRBJ1-5, is DGGITQSPKYLFRKEGQNVTLSCEQNLNHDAMYWYRQDPGQGLRLIYYSQIVNDFQKGDIAEGYSVSREKKESFPLTVTSAQKNPTAFYLCASSIRAESNQPQHFGDGTRLSIL.

The chain employs TRBV2 and TRBJ1-1, with TRBD1 matching over 9 bases. V lost 2 bases to trimming and J lost 4 bases; unmatched junction nucleotides: 2. CDR3 length equals 14 residues. The germline V gene encodes CDR1 SNHLY and CDR2 FYNNEI. Here the CDR3 DNA reads TGTGCCAGCAGTGAACAACAGGGGGCCACTGAAGCTTTCTTT. Translation: CASSEQQGATEAFF.

The V call is TRBV28, the J call TRBJ1-2; the match to TRBD1 covers 9 bases. The junction had 9 bases not matched to a gene; V was cut back by 2 bases and J by 5 bases. This CDR3 region has 16 residues. CDR1 MDHEN and CDR2 SYDVKM come from the germline V gene. CDR3 loop: CASSLPGQGVSYGYTF. The DNA for the CDR3 is TGTGCCAGCAGTTTACCGGGACAGGGAGTTAGTTATGGCTACACCTTC.

This chain connects TRBV2 to TRBJ2-1; the match to TRBD2 covers 9 bases. The CDR3 spans 16 residues. Per germline, CDR1 SNHLY and CDR2 FYNNEI. V lost 4 bases, J lost 10 bases, and 14 bases stayed unmatched. The CDR3 sequence: CASSVGLAGVPGEQFF. In DNA form, the CDR3 reads TGTGCCAGCAGTGTTGGGTTAGCGGGGGTACCAGGGGAGCAGTTCTTC.

This chain links TRBV23-1 with TRBJ2-1, with D possibly TRBD2 on 5 matching bases. TRBV23-1 is an ORF, with its function uncertain. V lost 4 bases and J 6 bases, leaving 13 bases between the germline ends. The CDR3 is 14 amino acids. This CDR3 reads CASSRSREFNEQFF. The CDR3 DNA is TGCGCCAGCAGTCGAAGTAGGGAGTTCAATGAGCAGTTCTTC.